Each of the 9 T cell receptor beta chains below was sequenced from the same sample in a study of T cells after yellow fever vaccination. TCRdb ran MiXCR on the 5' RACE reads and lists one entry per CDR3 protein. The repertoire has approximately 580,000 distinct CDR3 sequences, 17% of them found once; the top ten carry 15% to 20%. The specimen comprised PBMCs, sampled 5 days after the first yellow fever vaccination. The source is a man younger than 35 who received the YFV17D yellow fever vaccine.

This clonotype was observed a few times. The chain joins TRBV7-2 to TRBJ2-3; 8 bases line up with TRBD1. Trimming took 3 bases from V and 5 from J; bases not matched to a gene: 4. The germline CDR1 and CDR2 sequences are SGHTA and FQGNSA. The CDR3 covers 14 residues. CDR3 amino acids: CASSFDRGEDTQYF. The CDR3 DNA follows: TGTGCCAGCAGCTTCGACAGGGGTGAAGATACGCAGTATTTT.

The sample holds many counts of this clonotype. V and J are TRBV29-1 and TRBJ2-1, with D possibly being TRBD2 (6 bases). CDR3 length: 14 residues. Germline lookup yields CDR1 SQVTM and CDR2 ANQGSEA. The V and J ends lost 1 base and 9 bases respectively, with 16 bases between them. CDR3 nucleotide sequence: TGCAGCGTTGAAGTCGGTAGTAGGAGGGGTGAGCAGTTCTTC. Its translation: CSVEVGSRRGEQFF.

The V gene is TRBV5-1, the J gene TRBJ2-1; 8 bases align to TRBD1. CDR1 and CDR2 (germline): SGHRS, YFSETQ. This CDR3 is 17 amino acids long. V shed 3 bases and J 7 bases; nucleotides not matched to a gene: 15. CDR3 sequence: CASSSPPGGTSGNEQFF. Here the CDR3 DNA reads TGCGCCAGCAGCTCCCCCCCAGGGGGCACCTCCGGGAATGAGCAGTTCTTC.

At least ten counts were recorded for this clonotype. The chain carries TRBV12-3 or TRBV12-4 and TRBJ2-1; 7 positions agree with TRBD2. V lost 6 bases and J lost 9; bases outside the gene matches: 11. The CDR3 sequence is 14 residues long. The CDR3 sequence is CASRPMGRGGEQFF. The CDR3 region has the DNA TGTGCCAGCAGACCTATGGGGCGCGGGGGTGAGCAGTTCTTC.

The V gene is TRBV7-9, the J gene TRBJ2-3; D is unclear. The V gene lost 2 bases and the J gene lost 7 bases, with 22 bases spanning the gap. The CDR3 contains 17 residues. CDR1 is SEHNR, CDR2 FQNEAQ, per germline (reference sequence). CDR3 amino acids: CASSLSLPDGQENTQYF. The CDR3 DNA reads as TGTGCCAGCAGCTTATCACTCCCGGACGGGCAGGAGAATACGCAGTATTTT.

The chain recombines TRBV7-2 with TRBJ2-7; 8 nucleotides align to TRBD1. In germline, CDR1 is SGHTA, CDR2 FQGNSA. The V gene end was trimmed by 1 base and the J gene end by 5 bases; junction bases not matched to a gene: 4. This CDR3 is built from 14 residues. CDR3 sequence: CASSLGTGSDEQYF. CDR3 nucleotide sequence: TGTGCCAGCAGCTTAGGGACAGGGAGCGACGAGCAGTACTTC.

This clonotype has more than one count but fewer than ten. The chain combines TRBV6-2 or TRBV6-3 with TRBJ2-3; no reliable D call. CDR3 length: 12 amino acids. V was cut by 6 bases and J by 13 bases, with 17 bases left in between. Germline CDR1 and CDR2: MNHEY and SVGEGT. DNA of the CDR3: TGTGCCAGCAGCCCCTCCCGGGCTCAGGAGTATTTT. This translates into CASSPSRAQEYF.

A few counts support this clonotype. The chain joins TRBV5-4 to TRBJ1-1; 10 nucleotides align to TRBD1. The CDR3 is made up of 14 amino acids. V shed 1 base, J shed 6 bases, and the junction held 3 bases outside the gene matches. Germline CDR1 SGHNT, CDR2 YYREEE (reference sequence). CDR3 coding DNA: TGTGCCAGCAGCTTGCTGGACAGGGGGTCTGAAGCTTTCTTT. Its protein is CASSLLDRGSEAFF.

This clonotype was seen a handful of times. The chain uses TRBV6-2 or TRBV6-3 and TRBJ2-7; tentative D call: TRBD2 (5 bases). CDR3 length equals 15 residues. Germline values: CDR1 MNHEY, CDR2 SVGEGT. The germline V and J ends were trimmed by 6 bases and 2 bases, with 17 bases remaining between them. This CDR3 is CASREERLTTYEQYF. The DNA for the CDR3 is TGTGCCAGCAGGGAAGAGCGGCTAACTACCTACGAGCAGTACTTC.